The clone carrying this TCR beta chain has a single count. Antigen specificity is unknown. The data are from a study of cytomegalovirus exposure and HLA in healthy donors. General observations from the study: TCR beta chains associated with HLA were, in a later analysis, more clonally expanded than equally common others. An analysis that came later showed most CMV-associated TCR beta chains appearing HLA-restricted.

The PCR employed 60 Vbeta primers together with 13 Jbeta primers. The repertoire was sequenced with immunoSEQ multiplex PCR; TCRdb's copy has only in-frame clones and lacks some. This sample has about 70,000 clones, with 78% found just once. Between the trimmed V and J ends, which lost 6 bases and 4 bases, there was a span of 16 bases. Germline V gene data show CDR1 as MNHEY and CDR2 as SVGAGI. The CDR3 runs to 15 residues. This receptor was obtained from a girl aged 5 to 17 in good health and CMV-seropositive. Material for sequencing was PBMCs. The chain employs TRBV6-5 and TRBJ1-5; D is possibly TRBD1 (6 bases). DNA of the CDR3: TGTGCCAGCAGCCGAGCAGGGGTAGGAAATCAGCCCCAGCATTTT. Translating gives CASSRAGVGNQPQHF.